This passage covers 5 T cell receptor beta chains from one sample sequenced in a study of beta chain features in type 1 diabetes. The study reverse transcribed the entire isolated RNA, so it sequenced expressed TCRB transcripts. Produced via immunoSEQ multiplex PCR; TCRdb's table is partial and in-frame only. The sample holds 300,000 to 350,000 clones, roughly 8% seen once. Material: central memory CD4+ T cells from blood. Receptors were obtained from a woman between 18 and 29 years old in good health.

This clone has just a few counts. This sequence joins TRBV28 and TRBJ2-7, with a tentative D call TRBD2 (6 bases). Germline values: CDR1 MDHEN, CDR2 SYDVKM. V was cut by 8 bases and J by 6 bases, with 17 bases left in between. This CDR3 has 13 amino acids. The CDR3 DNA is TGTGCCAGCTCTTATCCAAGACTAGGCGAGCAGTACTTC. Translating it yields CASSYPRLGEQYF.

This clone came up a few times. This rearrangement joins TRBV23-1 to TRBJ2-5; 7 nucleotides match TRBD1. TRBV23-1 is treated as an ORF (open reading frame) with a function not yet certain. With V trimmed by 0 bases and J by 2 bases, 6 bases remained unmatched. This CDR3 has 16 amino acids. The CDR3 sequence: CASSQSGSGGQETQYF. CDR3 bases: TGCGCCAGCAGTCAATCTGGTTCAGGGGGACAAGAGACCCAGTACTTC.

The rearrangement uses TRBV2 and TRBJ2-7; D possibly corresponds to TRBD1 (6 bases). This CDR3 has 13 residues. Per the germline V gene, CDR1 is SNHLY and CDR2 is FYNNEI. The germline V and J ends were trimmed by 6 bases and 2 bases, with 11 bases remaining between them. DNA for the CDR3: TGTGCCAGCAGACGGGACAAGCCCTACGAGCAGTACTTC. Protein product: CASRRDKPYEQYF.

The sample holds many counts of this clone. This chain uses TRBV19 with TRBJ2-2; D call uncertain. Germline V CDR1 and CDR2: LNHDA, SQIVND (reference sequence). The CDR3 contains 14 residues. V lost 5 bases to trimming and J lost 2 bases, with 9 bases between them. For the CDR3, the DNA is TGTGCCAGTAGTCCCCGGATCAACACCGGGGAGCTGTTTTTT. It yields the protein CASSPRINTGELFF.

V usage is TRBV28 and J usage is TRBJ2-7, with 13 bases lining up with TRBD2. Germline CDR1 reads MDHEN; CDR2 reads SYDVKM. The CDR3 runs 18 residues. V lost 1 base and J lost 3; bases outside the gene matches: 9. The CDR3 sequence is CASSLYIGLAGVGYEQYF. CDR3 in DNA: TGTGCCAGCAGTTTATACATTGGACTAGCGGGAGTCGGCTACGAGCAGTACTTC. The full variable domain, in which reference TRBV28 and TRBJ2-7 provide the parts outside the CDR3, is DVKVTQSSRYLVKRTGEKVFLECVQDMDHENMFWYRQDPGLGLRLIYFSYDVKMKEKGDIPEGYSVSREKKERFSLILESASTNQTSMYLCASSLYIGLAGVGYEQYFGPGTRLTVT.